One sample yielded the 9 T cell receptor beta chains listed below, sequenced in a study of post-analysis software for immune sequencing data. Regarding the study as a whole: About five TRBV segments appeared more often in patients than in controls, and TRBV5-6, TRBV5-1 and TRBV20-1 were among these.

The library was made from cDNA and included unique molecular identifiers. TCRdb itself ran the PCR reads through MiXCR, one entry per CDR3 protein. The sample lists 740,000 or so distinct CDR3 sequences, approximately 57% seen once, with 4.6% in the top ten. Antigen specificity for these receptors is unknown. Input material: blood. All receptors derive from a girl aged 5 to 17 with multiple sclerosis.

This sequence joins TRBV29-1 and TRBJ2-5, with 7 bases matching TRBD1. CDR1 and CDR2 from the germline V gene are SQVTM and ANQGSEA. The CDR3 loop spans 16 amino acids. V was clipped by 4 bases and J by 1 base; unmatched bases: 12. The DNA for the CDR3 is TGCAGCGTTGTAGGGGGCCCCAATACGGTCCAAGAGACCCAGTACTTC. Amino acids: CSVVGGPNTVQETQYF.

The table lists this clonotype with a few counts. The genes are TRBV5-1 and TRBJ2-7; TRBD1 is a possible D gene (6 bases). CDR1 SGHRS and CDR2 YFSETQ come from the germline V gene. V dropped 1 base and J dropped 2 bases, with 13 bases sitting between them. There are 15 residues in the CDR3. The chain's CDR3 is CASSLSTGGPYEQYF. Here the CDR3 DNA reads TGCGCCAGCAGCTTGTCAACTGGGGGCCCCTACGAGCAGTACTTC.

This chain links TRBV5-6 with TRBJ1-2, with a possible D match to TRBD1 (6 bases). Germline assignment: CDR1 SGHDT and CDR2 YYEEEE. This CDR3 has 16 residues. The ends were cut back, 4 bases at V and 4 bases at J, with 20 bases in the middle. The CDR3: CASSLGGDRTTYGYTF. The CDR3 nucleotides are TGTGCCAGCAGCCTCGGGGGAGACAGGACGACCTATGGCTACACCTTC.

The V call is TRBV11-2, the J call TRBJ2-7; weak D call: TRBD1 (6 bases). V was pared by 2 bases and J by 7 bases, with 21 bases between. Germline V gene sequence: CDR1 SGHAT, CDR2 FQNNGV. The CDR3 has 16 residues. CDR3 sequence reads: CASSLLLRQVGNEQYF. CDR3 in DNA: TGTGCCAGCAGCTTACTGCTGAGACAGGTTGGCAATGAGCAGTACTTC. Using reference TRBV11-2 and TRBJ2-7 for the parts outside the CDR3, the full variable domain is EAGVAQSPRYKIIEKRQSVAFWCNPISGHATLYWYQQILGQGPKLLIQFQNNGVVDDSQLPKDRFSAERLKGVDSTLKIQPAKLEDSAVYLCASSLLLRQVGNEQYFGPGTRLTVT.

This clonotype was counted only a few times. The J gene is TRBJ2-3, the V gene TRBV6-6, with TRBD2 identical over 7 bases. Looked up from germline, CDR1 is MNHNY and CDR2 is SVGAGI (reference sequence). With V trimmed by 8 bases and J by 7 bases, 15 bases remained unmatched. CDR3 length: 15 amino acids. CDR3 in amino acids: CASGQRTRQGNTQYF. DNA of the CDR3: TGTGCCAGCGGGCAAAGGACTAGGCAAGGAAATACGCAGTATTTT.

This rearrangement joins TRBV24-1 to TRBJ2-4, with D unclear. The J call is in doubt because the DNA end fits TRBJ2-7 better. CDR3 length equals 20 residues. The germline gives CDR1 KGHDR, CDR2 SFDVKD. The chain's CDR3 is CATSGPQLALRGRQHYEQYF. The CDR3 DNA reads TGTGCCACCAGTGGCCCCCAACTCGCACTCCGCGGTCGTCAGCACTACGAGCAGTACTTC.

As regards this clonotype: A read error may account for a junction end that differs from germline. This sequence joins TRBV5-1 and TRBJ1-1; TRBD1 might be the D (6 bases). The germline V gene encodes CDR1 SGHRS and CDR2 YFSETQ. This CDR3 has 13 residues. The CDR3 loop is CASSGTGNPEAFF. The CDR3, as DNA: TGCGCCAGCAGCGGCACAGGGAACCCTGAAGCTTTCTTT.

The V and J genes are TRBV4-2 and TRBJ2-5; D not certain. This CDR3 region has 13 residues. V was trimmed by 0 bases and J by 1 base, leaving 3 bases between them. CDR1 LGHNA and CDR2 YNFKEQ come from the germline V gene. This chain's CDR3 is CASSQETQETQYF. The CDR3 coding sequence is TGTGCCAGCAGCCAAGAAACCCAAGAGACCCAGTACTTC.

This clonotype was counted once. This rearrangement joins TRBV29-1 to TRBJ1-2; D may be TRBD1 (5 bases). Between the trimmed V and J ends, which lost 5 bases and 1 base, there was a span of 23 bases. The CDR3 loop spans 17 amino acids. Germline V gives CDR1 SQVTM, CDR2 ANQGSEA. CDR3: CSVSPTRDSILNYGYTF. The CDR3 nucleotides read TGCAGCGTTTCACCCACACGCGACAGCATTCTTAACTATGGCTACACCTTC.